The 8 T cell receptor beta chains below were found in one sample sequenced in a study of shared clonotypes between healthy human individuals (TCRdb year 2020). Library prep was done by the immunoSEQ multiplex PCR assay. What TCRdb holds here is the immuneACCESS table cut down to in-frame rearrangements. Part of the clones is not present; checked against another copy, under half of the missing clones reflect an unresolved V gene, and the others are unexplained. This sample lists about a million clones; approximately 80% were detected once. The ten largest make up 0.89% of the sample. Sequenced material: memory CD4+ T cells from PBMCs. The cell subset or site label, read with the paper, signifies: CD45RA-negative fraction. These receptors all stem from a man aged 18 to 29 in good health. Some clones in this sample may be carry-over from other donors' samples.

This chain links TRBV28 with TRBJ2-7; D may correspond to TRBD1 or TRBD2 (5 bases each). Trimming removed 9 bases from V and 2 bases from J, with 20 bases in between. Germline CDR1 MDHEN, CDR2 SYDVKM. The CDR3 has 15 amino acids. CDR3 in DNA: TGTGCCAGTCAGTCACGAGGGACGGGCGCCTACGAGCAGTACTTC. Translation gives CASQSRGTGAYEQYF. Combining the CDR3 with reference TRBV28 and TRBJ2-7 gives the whole variable domain DVKVTQSSRYLVKRTGEKVFLECVQDMDHENMFWYRQDPGLGLRLIYFSYDVKMKEKGDIPEGYSVSREKKERFSLILESASTNQTSMYLCASQSRGTGAYEQYFGPGTRLTVT.

The chain uses TRBV29-1 and TRBJ2-5; TRBD2 might be the D (6 bases). V was trimmed by 6 bases and J by 0 bases, leaving 17 bases between them. The CDR3 runs to 15 residues. Germline-derived CDR1 and CDR2 are SQVTM and ANQGSEA. The CDR3 DNA is TGCAGCGTCTTGGGGGGTGGACCGTACCAAGAGACCCAGTACTTC. This translates into CSVLGGGPYQETQYF.

The J gene is TRBJ2-7, the V gene TRBV6-6, with D unresolved. This CDR3 region has 15 residues. Germline V lookup: CDR1 MNHNY, CDR2 SVGAGI (reference sequence). The ends were cut back, 1 base at V and 5 bases at J, with 15 bases in the middle. The CDR3 is CASSYYSLGHHEQYF. The CDR3 region has the DNA TGTGCCAGCAGTTACTATTCTTTAGGGCACCACGAGCAGTACTTC.

This chain connects TRBV27 to TRBJ2-7; no clear D gene. Germline V CDR1 and CDR2: MNHEY, SMNVEV (reference sequence). This CDR3 has 13 amino acids. V lost 6 bases and J 3 bases, leaving 12 bases between the germline ends. CDR3 amino acids: CASSLWVGYEQYF. Written as DNA, the CDR3 is TGTGCCAGCAGCCTGTGGGTAGGCTACGAGCAGTACTTC.

The chain is built from TRBV19 and TRBJ2-1; D is unresolved. This CDR3 has 14 residues. V lost 11 bases and J lost 0, with 14 bases in between. CDR1 and CDR2 (germline): LNHDA, SQIVND (reference sequence). CDR3 in DNA: TGTGCCTCAGGCCCCCTAAGCTCCTACAATGAGCAGTTCTTC. Residues: CASGPLSSYNEQFF.

The V gene is TRBV7-3, the J gene TRBJ2-1; 11 bases line up with TRBD1. V shed 5 bases, J shed 4 bases, and the junction held 4 bases outside the gene matches. CDR1 is SGHTA, CDR2 FQGTGA, per germline. This CDR3 region has 15 residues. CDR3 residues: CASSGQGARYNEQFF. The CDR3 region has the DNA TGTGCCAGCAGCGGACAGGGGGCCCGATACAATGAGCAGTTCTTC. The whole variable domain, remainder taken from reference TRBV7-3 and TRBJ2-1, is GAGVSQTPSNKVTEKGKYVELRCDPISGHTALYWYRQSLGQGPEFLIYFQGTGAADDSGLPNDRFFAVRPEGSVSTLKIQRTERGDSAVYLCASSGQGARYNEQFFGPGTRLTVL.

The chain has TRBV7-9 and TRBJ2-7; 9 bases are a match to TRBD1. This CDR3 region has 14 residues. V was clipped by 8 bases and J by 3 bases; unmatched bases: 8. Germline V lookup: CDR1 SEHNR, CDR2 FQNEAQ (reference sequence). The CDR3 nucleotides read TGTGCCAGCGGCCGGACAGGGGATTTCTACGAGCAGTACTTC. This sequence encodes CASGRTGDFYEQYF. Looking up the rest from reference TRBV7-9 and TRBJ2-7 gives the full variable domain: DTGVSQNPRHKITKRGQNVTFRCDPISEHNRLYWYRQTLGQGPEFLTYFQNEAQLEKSRLLSDRFSAERPKGSFSTLEIQRTEQGDSAMYLCASGRTGDFYEQYFGPGTRLTVT.

CDR3 sequence (DNA): TGTGCCAGCAGTGCGGACAGGAACTATGGCTACACCTTC. It yields the protein CASSADRNYGYTF. This rearrangement joins TRBV2 to TRBJ1-2, with TRBD1 identical over 7 bases. This CDR3 spans 13 amino acids. The junction had 1 base not matched to a gene; V was cut back by 4 bases and J by 2 bases. Germline lookup yields CDR1 SNHLY and CDR2 FYNNEI.